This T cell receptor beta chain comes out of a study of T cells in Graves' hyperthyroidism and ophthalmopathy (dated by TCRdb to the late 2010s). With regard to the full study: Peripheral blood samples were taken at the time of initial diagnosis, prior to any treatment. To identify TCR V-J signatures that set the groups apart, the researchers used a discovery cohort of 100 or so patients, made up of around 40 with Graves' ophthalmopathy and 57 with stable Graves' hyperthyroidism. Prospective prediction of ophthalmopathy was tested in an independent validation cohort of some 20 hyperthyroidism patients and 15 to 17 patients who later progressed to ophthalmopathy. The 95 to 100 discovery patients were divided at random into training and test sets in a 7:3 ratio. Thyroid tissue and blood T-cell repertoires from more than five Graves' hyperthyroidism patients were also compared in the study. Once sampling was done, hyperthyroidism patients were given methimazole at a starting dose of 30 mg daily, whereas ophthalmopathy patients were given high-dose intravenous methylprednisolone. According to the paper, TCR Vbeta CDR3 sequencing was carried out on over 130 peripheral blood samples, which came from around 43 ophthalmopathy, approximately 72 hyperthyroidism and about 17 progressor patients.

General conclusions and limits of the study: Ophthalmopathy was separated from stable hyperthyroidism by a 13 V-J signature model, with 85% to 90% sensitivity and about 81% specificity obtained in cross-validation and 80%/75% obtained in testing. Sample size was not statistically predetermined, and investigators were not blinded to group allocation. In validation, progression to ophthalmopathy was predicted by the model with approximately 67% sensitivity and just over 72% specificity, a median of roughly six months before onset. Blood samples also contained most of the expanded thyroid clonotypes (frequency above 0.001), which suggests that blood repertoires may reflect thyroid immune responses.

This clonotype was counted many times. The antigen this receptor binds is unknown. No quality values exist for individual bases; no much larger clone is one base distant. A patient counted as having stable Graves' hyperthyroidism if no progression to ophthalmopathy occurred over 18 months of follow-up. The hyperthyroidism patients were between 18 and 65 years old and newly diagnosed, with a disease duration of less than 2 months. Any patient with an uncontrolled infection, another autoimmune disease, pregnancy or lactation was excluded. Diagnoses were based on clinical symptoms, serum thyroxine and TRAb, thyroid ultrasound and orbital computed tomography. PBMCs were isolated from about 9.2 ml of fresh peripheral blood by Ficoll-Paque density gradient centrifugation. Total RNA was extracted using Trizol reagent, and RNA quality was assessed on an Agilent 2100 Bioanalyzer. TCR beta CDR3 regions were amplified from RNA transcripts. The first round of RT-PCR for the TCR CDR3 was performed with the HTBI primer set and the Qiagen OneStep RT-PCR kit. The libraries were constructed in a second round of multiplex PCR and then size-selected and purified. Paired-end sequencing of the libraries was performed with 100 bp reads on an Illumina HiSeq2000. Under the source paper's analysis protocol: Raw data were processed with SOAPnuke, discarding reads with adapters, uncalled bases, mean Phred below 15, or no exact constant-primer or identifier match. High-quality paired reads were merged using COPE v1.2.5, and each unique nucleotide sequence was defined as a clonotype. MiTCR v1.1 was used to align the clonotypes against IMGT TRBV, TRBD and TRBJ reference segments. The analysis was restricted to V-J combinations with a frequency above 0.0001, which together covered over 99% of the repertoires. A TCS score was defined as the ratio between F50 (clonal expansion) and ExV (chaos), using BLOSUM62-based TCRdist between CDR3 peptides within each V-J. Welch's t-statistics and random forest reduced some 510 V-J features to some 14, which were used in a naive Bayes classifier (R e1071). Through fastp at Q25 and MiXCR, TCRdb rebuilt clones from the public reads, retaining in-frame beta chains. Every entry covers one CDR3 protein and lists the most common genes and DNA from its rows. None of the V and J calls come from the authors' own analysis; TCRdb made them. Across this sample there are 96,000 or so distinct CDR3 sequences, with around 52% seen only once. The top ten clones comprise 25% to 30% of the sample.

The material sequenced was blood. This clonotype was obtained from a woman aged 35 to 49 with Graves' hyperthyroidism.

DNA sequence: TGCAGTGGACAGTATAGCAATCAGCCCCAGCATTTT. Its product reads: CSGQYSNQPQHF. This chain joins TRBV20-1 to TRBJ1-5; the D gene is perhaps TRBD1, on 5 matching bases. The CDR3 goes from the cysteine to the phenylalanine over 12 residues. Only the CDR3 portion is preserved as DNA: 36 bases, with reading frame beginning at the first base. In the germline V gene (reference sequence), CDR1 corresponds to DFQATT and CDR2 to SNEGSKA. V is shortened by 7 bases, J by 0 bases, and the region joining them spans 7 bases.